The rows below give T cell receptor beta chains drawn from one sample of a study of cytomegalovirus exposure and HLA in healthy donors. Profiled with immunoSEQ multiplex PCR; TCRdb holds only in-frame clones, not every one. The data hold about 220,000 clones, with approximately 87% observed a single time. The sample taken for sequencing was PBMCs. All receptors derive from a man between 18 and 29 years old in good health and CMV-seronegative. The conserved cysteine and the conserved F or W are not part of the CDR3 here. The order of the fields is V gene, clone size, CDR3 protein. Clone sizes are given selectively: once, few, many, or a class where the clone is expanded.

TRBV20-1 | few | SASRVNEQF
TRBV19 | once | ASEGGYYGYT
TRBV6-5 | once | ASSYSEGLREQF
TRBV27 | - | ASSYATSGLYEQY
TRBV10-1 | - | ASSESPARPYEQY
TRBV2 | few | ASSAQGTEKLF
TRBV9 | - | ASSGGGALAKNIQY
TRBV4-1 | - | ASSQDGQGMPLH
TRBV4-1 | - | ASSQHTDRGDAQH
TRBV10-3 | - | AIGNTGPYNSPLH
TRBV10-3 | - | AIRGQLTTLEQY
TRBV30 | - | AWGYRGSGEKLF
TRBV9 | - | ASSAPPGTHDLHRLLSTNYGYT
TRBV25-1 | few | ASSVGVMNTEAF
TRBV16 | many | ASSQTGANTGELF
TRBV11-2 | few | ASSRGGNYGYT
TRBV5-4 | - | ASSPAGGQPQH